The rows below give T cell receptor beta chains drawn from one sample of a study of blood T cell repertoires in COVID-19. Assay: immunoSEQ multiplex PCR; the TCRdb copy retains only in-frame clones and omits some. The sample contains about 310,000 clones, 89% of which appear only once. What was sequenced was PBMCs or T cells enriched from blood (not recorded which). The receptors here all came from a man in his sixties who had recovered from COVID-19. CDR3s include the opening cysteine and the closing phenylalanine or tryptophan.

>TRBV12-3/TRBV12-4
CASSSNRDQPQHF
>TRBV28
CASSGGSKRSGYTF
>TRBV3-1/TRBV3-2
CASSPGTGPSYEAFF
>TRBV7-2
CASSLEFPRTGFNQPQHF
>TRBV24-1
CATRQDPNTEAFF
>TRBV7-9
CASNPMNRGEQFF
>TRBV19
CASRDRPSSYNEQFF
>TRBV28
CASSLFSTGRNYGYTF
>TRBV6-5
CATALRVRQPQHF
>TRBV24-1
CATESGSYGYTF
>TRBV6-5
CASMETGTLEQYF
>TRBV28
CASSPGDTANEKLFF
>TRBV3-1/TRBV3-2
CASSYGTVGGNTIYF
>TRBV7-2
CASSLVAGGPGNTIYF
>TRBV28
CASTLGQGNEKLFF
>TRBV30
CAWSPGQLETQYF
>TRBV15
CATSRTSYTYNEQFF
>TRBV9
CASSVAGLTYNEQFF
>TRBV18
CASSTSGFSYNEQFF
>TRBV2
CASRVSGARVYEQYF
>TRBV3-1/TRBV3-2
CASSQNSEQYF
>TRBV3-1/TRBV3-2
CASSPPGTGGTKTSYNSPLHF
>TRBV19
CASRTRQGPLGGYTF
>TRBV18
CASSPGTGANQPQHF
>TRBV28
CASSLSRGGGNQPQHF
>TRBV9
CASSATGTGKGEQFF
>TRBV3-1/TRBV3-2
CASSQDQTGTGIYEQYF
>TRBV9
CASSVPQGTTDTQYF
>TRBV5-1
CASSLTGTTYQSYEQYF
>TRBV5-1
CASSWGTGRRNTEAFF
>TRBV3-1/TRBV3-2
CASSQRGEETQYF
>TRBV7-9
CASSPGQGGQPQHF
>TRBV29-1
CSVLRQGLNYGYTF
>TRBV6-1
CASSEASLYNSPLHF
>TRBV28
CASSTRQAPYGYTF
>TRBV27
CASSPRILGGYNEQFF